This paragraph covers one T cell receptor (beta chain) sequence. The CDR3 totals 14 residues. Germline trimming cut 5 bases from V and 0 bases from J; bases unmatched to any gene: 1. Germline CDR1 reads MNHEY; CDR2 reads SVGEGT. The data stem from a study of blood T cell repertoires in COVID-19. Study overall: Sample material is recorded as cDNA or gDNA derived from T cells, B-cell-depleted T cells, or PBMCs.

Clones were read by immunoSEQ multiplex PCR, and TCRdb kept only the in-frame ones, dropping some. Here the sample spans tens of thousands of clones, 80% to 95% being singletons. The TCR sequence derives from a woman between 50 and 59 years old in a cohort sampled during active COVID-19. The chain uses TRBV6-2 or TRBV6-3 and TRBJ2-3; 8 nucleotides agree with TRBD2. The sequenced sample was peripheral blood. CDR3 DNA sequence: TGTGCCAGCAGTGTAGCGGGAAGCACAGATACGCAGTATTTT. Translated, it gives CASSVAGSTDTQYF.